Included here is one T cell receptor (beta chain) sequence, with context. The antigen is unknown. Only in-frame clones appear in the TCRdb table, and some are missing; sequencing was by immunoSEQ multiplex PCR. The sample has about 36,000 clones; roughly 92% are singletons. The entry originates in a study of a mutant IDH1 vaccine in newly diagnosed glioma. This sample's time point: baseline, week 1 (first vaccination visit). Documented treatment: pre-vaccination baseline after standard-of-care therapy. The CDR3 has 15 amino acids. CDR1 is KGHSH, CDR2 LQKENI, per germline. The V segment lost 2 bases and the J segment 8 bases; nucleotides outside the gene matches: 8. Findings and caveats of the study: Vaccination induced immune responses in 93.3% of patients.

The sequences come from PBMCs, collected from a glioma patient treated with radiotherapy, temozolomide or both. The chain joins TRBV18 to TRBJ2-3; 9 bases match TRBD2. This TCR was recovered from a man younger than 35 with glioma. The CDR3 coding sequence is TGTGCCAGCTCACCAGGCGGGAGGGCCTTGGGTACGCAGTATTTT. Protein sequence: CASSPGGRALGTQYF.